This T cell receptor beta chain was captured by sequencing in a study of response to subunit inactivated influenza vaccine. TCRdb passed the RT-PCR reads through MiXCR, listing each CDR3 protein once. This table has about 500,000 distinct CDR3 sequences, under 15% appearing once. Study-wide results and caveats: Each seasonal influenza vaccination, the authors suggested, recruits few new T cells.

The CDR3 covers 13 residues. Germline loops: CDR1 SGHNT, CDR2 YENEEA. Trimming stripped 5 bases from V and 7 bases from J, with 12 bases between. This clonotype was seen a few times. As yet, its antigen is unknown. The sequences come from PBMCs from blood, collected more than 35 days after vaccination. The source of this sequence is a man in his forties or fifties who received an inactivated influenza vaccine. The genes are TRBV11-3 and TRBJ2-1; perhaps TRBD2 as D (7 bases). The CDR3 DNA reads TGTGCCAGCAGCGTGGGGGGGCGAAATGAGCAGTTCTTC. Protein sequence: CASSVGGRNEQFF.